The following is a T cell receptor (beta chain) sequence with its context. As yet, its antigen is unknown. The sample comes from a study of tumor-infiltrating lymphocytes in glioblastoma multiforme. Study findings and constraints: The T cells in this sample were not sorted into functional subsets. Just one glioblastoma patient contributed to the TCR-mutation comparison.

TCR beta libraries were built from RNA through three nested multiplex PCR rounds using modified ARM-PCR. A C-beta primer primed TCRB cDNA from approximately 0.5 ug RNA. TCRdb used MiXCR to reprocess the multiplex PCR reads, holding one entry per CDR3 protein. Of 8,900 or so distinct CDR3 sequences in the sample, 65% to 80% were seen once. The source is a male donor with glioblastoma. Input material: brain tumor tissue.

CDR3 loop: CASSPLQGAGEAFF. The CDR3 nucleotides are TGTGCCAGCAGTCCACTGCAGGGGGCCGGTGAAGCTTTCTTT. The chain couples TRBV6-1 to TRBJ1-1; 8 nucleotides line up with TRBD1. This CDR3 is 14 amino acids long. J lost 7 bases, V lost 5 bases, and 9 bases had no gene match. CDR1 is MNHNS and CDR2 is SASEGT in the germline V gene.